This paragraph reports one T cell receptor (beta chain). The specificity of this receptor is unknown. No per-base quality is available; no much larger clone lies one base away. This specimen comes from a study of siplizumab effects on memory and regulatory T cells (dated by TCRdb to the late 2010s). In terms of the full investigation: The study looked at the effect of siplizumab, an anti-CD2 antibody, on alloreactive T-cell subsets in allogeneic mixed lymphocyte reactions made from human PBMCs.

TCRbeta CDR3 sequencing was performed on sorted unstimulated T cells and on proliferating T cells recovered from mixed lymphocyte reactions. Fresh whole blood from 9 to 10 HLA-typed healthy donors served as the source for isolating PBMCs. Broader findings and caveats from the paper: Among mappable alloreactive CD4+ clones, the Treg-derived fraction averaged approximately 63% with siplizumab versus around 29% in control reactions. The cumulative frequency of alloreactive sequences that could be traced back to unstimulated CD4+ memory T cells was significantly reduced by siplizumab. Because sequences below about 10^-5 frequency were poorly captured, only a minor fraction of alloreactive clones could be mapped to unstimulated subsets. The suppressive function of proliferating Tregs from siplizumab cultures was not functionally confirmed. Roughly 80-97% of proliferating CD4+ or CD8+ clones could not be assigned a naive or memory phenotype. Compared with memory T cells, unstimulated naive T cells appeared more diverse, and naive cells seemed to make a substantial contribution to the alloresponse.

Library preparation used the immunoSEQ multiplex PCR assay. Roughly 100,000 TCR templates per sample were assayed by the deep sequencing platform. Genomic DNA extracted from sorted T cells was used for TCRbeta CDR3 sequencing. Regarding the original processing steps: Clonal analysis of TCRbeta CDR3 data was done in the R programming language. Alloreactive CD4+ and CD8+ clones were identified by comparing unstimulated samples to CFSE-low samples taken after the reaction. Regulatory or non-regulatory origin of alloreactive CD4+ clones was assigned by matching sequences to the sorted unstimulated Treg and non-Treg repertoires. Here the immuneACCESS table is served through TCRdb, limited to in-frame sequences with V and J called. Missing clones are a known gap in these copies; in checked studies unresolved V genes cover under half, and the rest lacks a known reason. V and J calls and clone size are as listed in that table; D and trimming were resolved from the DNA. The sample has about 98,000 clones on record, roughly 92% of them singletons. The ten most abundant clones make up 0.9% to 1.4% of the sample.

V is cut by 3 bases and J by 8 bases, and the space between the germline ends is 13 bases. The germline V gene provides CDR1 MNHNS and CDR2 SASEGT. The CDR3 starts with the cysteine, ends with the phenylalanine, and has 14 residues. Of all the DNA, just the CDR3 is kept, 42 bases in frame from base 1. The clonotype originates from a human donor in good health. The specimen sequenced was CD4+ T cells sorted from blood. This sequence uses TRBV6-1 and TRBJ1-4; the D gene is perhaps TRBD1, on 6 matching bases. Here the CDR3 is given as CASSEDRSVEKLFF. The nucleotide sequence is given as TGTGCCAGCAGTGAGGACAGAAGTGTCGAAAAACTGTTTTTT.